Here is one TCR beta chain with its context. This receptor's antigen is unknown. No qualities accompany the bases; no much larger clone lies one base away. In addition, sequencing in three donor pairs included unstimulated CD8+ effector memory subsets alongside CD4+ naive, CD8+ naive, CD8+ TEMRA and CD4+ memory subsets. Sorted unstimulated T cells and proliferating T cells recovered from mixed lymphocyte reactions were subjected to TCRbeta CDR3 sequencing. Fresh whole blood from fewer than 12 HLA-typed healthy donors was used to isolate PBMCs. The entry originates in a study of siplizumab effects on memory and regulatory T cells (dated by TCRdb to between 2018 and 2021). About the investigation overall: The study examined how the anti-CD2 antibody siplizumab affects alloreactive T-cell subsets in allogeneic mixed lymphocyte reactions built from human PBMCs. Summary of the overall study and its limitations: A naive or memory phenotype could not be assigned to roughly 80-96% of proliferating CD4+ or CD8+ clones. Unstimulated naive T cells appeared more diverse than memory T cells, and naive cells seemed to contribute substantially to the alloresponse. Sequences below about 10^-5 frequency were poorly captured, so only a minor fraction of alloreactive clones could be mapped to unstimulated subsets. Siplizumab significantly reduced the cumulative frequency of alloreactive sequences traceable to unstimulated CD4+ memory T cells. In reactions with siplizumab, an average of about 69% of mappable alloreactive CD4+ clones were Treg-derived, compared with around 28% in control reactions. The suppressive function of proliferating Tregs from siplizumab cultures was not functionally confirmed.

Receptor libraries were prepared by the immunoSEQ multiplex PCR assay. Around 92,000 TCR templates per sample were assayed by the deep sequencing platform. Genomic DNA extracted from sorted T cells was used for TCRbeta CDR3 sequencing. In the original analysis: The R programming language was used for clonal analysis of the TCRbeta CDR3 data. Alloreactive CD4+ and CD8+ clones were defined by comparing unstimulated samples with post-reaction CFSE-low samples. Regulatory or non-regulatory origin was assigned to alloreactive CD4+ clones by matching of sequences to sorted unstimulated Treg and non-Treg repertoires. The source is immuneACCESS, and TCRdb retained only in-frame sequences with V and J called. Part of the clones is not carried over; for the studies checked, unresolved V genes explain less than half of this, and the remainder is unexplained. V, J and clone size are taken as reported in that table, and D and trimming were inferred from the DNA itself. This sample is represented by 60,000 to 65,000 clones; roughly 78% of them were singletons. The ten largest account for about 0.41% of the sample.

Reading the germline V gene (reference sequence) gives CDR1 SEHNR and CDR2 FQNEAQ. Taken from cysteine to phenylalanine, the CDR3 has 16 residues. The entry retains the CDR3 DNA only, 48 bases that are in frame from base 1. Relative to germline, V is 5 bases shorter and J is 4 bases shorter, with 18 bases between their ends. The sequencing input was memory CD4+ T cells sorted from blood. The cell subset or site label corresponds to: unstimulated CD4+ memory T cells. The chain is made from TRBV7-9 and TRBJ1-3; the D gene is perhaps TRBD1, on 5 matching bases. The sequence was obtained from a human donor in good health. CDR3 loop: CASSTTVSTGGNTIYF. In nucleotides, the sequence is TGTGCCAGCAGCACGACAGTATCCACGGGCGGAAACACCATATATTTT.